The 16 T cell receptor beta chains given below trace back to one sample, sequenced in a study of blood T cell repertoires in COVID-19. The repertoire was sequenced with immunoSEQ multiplex PCR; TCRdb's copy has only in-frame clones and lacks some. This sample carries over 100,000 clones, around nine tenths of them seen once, and the ten largest clones take 19%. The sample consisted of peripheral blood. These TCRs come from a human donor with acute or convalescent COVID-19. The donor label of this sample is uncertain.

This clone is a singleton in its sample. The chain uses TRBV29-1 and TRBJ2-7; TRBD2 agrees at 11 bases. Germline lookup yields CDR1 SQVTM and CDR2 ANQGSEA. V was clipped by 4 bases and J by 0 bases; unmatched bases: 2. This CDR3 contains 14 residues. CDR3 nucleotides: TGCAGCGTTGGGACTAGCGGGCTCTCCTACGAGCAGTACTTC. Amino acid sequence: CSVGTSGLSYEQYF.

J is TRBJ1-5 and V is TRBV28; D not certain. Germline CDR1 reads MDHEN; CDR2 reads SYDVKM. CDR3 size: 12 residues. Trimming pared 2 bases from V and 7 bases from J, leaving 6 bases between. The CDR3 loop reads CASSLQVQPQHF. The CDR3 region has the DNA TGTGCCAGCAGTTTACAGGTCCAGCCCCAGCATTTT.

The rearrangement links TRBV7-3 to TRBJ2-7; 12 bases are a match to TRBD2. From germline, CDR1 is SGHTA and CDR2 FQGTGA. CDR3 length: 15 residues. V was clipped by 5 bases and J by 5 bases; unmatched bases: 7. The DNA for the CDR3 is TGTGCCAGCAGCCCCCCGACTAGCGGGAGCCACGAGCAGTACTTC. Its translation: CASSPPTSGSHEQYF.

The chain joins TRBV28 to TRBJ1-5; 9 bases line up with TRBD1. V gave up 11 bases and J gave up 3 bases; unmatched junction bases: 2. CDR1 MDHEN and CDR2 SYDVKM come from the germline V gene. The CDR3 consists of 12 residues. Written as DNA, the CDR3 is TGTGCCGGACAGGGGAACAATCAGCCCCAGCATTTT. Translated: CAGQGNNQPQHF.

This sequence joins TRBV24-1 and TRBJ2-1, with a possible D match to TRBD2 (5 bases). CDR1 is KGHDR, CDR2 SFDVKD, per germline. The CDR3 contains 14 residues. V lost 5 bases and J 0 bases, leaving 7 bases between the germline ends. The DNA of the CDR3 is TGTGCCACCAGTGCCAGCGGCTCCTACAATGAGCAGTTCTTC. Protein: CATSASGSYNEQFF.

The V and J genes are TRBV9 and TRBJ2-3, with unresolved D. Germline V gene sequence: CDR1 SGDLS, CDR2 YYNGEE. The CDR3 totals 13 residues. V was pared by 3 bases and J by 5 bases, with 10 bases between. CDR3: CASSEAFIDTQYF. The CDR3 coding sequence is TGTGCCAGCAGCGAAGCGTTCATAGATACGCAGTATTTT.

The chain carries TRBV18 and TRBJ2-2; possible D gene TRBD2, 6 bases. In germline, CDR1 is KGHSH, CDR2 LQKENI. V lost 2 bases and J lost 5, with 15 bases in between. The CDR3 runs 16 residues. As DNA, the CDR3 is TGTGCCAGCTCACCAGAGGGGCCTGGAGGGACCGGGGAGCTGTTTTTT. It yields the protein CASSPEGPGGTGELFF. Full variable domain (missing parts from reference TRBV18 and TRBJ2-2): NAGVMQNPRHLVRRRGQEARLRCSPMKGHSHVYWYRQLPEEGLKFMVYLQKENIIDESGMPKERFSAEFPKEGPSILRIQQVVRGDSAAYFCASSPEGPGGTGELFFGEGSRLTVL.

In its sample, this clone was seen once. V and J are TRBV27 and TRBJ1-1; D unresolved. In germline, CDR1 is MNHEY, CDR2 SMNVEV (reference sequence). Trimming pared 3 bases from V and 1 base from J, leaving 15 bases between. This CDR3 contains 16 residues. CDR3 region: CASSFGFGTWNTEAFF. CDR3 nucleotides: TGTGCCAGCAGTTTCGGGTTTGGCACCTGGAACACTGAAGCTTTCTTT.

This chain links TRBV29-1 with TRBJ2-5; no clear D. The CDR3 is 12 amino acids. Germline V gives CDR1 SQVTM, CDR2 ANQGSEA. V was shortened by 4 bases and J by 5 bases, with 11 bases between the two germline ends. The CDR3 loop reads CSVGFMGETQYF. CDR3 nucleotides: TGCAGCGTTGGATTTATGGGCGAGACCCAGTACTTC.

The genes are TRBV2 and TRBJ1-2, with a tentative D call TRBD1 (5 bases). Trimming pared 7 bases from V and 7 bases from J, leaving 13 bases between. Per the germline V gene, CDR1 is SNHLY and CDR2 is FYNNEI. The CDR3 consists of 12 residues. CDR3 region: CASTGRGFGYTF. The DNA of the CDR3 is TGTGCCAGCACCGGACGGGGGTTTGGCTACACCTTC.

V is TRBV9 and J is TRBJ2-4; 9 bases fit TRBD1. The V and J ends lost 4 bases and 15 bases, in that order; junction bases with no gene match: 8. The CDR3 totals 12 residues. Per germline, CDR1 SGDLS and CDR2 YYNGEE. CDR3 coding DNA: TGTGCCAGCAGCCCGACAGGGGGTGGTCTGTACTTC. Translating gives CASSPTGGGLYF.

The rearrangement links TRBV28 to TRBJ1-2; D is perhaps TRBD1 (5 bases). The V gene lost 6 bases and the J gene lost 6 bases, with 20 bases spanning the gap. The germline CDR1 and CDR2 sequences are MDHEN and SYDVKM. The CDR3 loop spans 15 amino acids. The DNA for the CDR3 is TGTGCCAGCAGCGATGCATCAGGGTTTTTGCATGGCTACACCTTC. Translated: CASSDASGFLHGYTF.

With respect to this clone: The junction and the germline gene differ at one end; a read error may be behind it. The chain combines TRBV4-1 with TRBJ1-1; a weak D match, TRBD1 (6 bases). Germline CDR1 reads MGHRA; CDR2 reads YSYEKL. The CDR3 contains 12 residues. CDR3 residues: CAGSVQGREAFF. CDR3 in DNA: TGCGCCGGCAGCGTACAGGGTCGGGAAGCTTTCTTT.

The CDR3 DNA reads as TGTGCCAGCAGCCAAGAGATGAGGGGGAGAAAGGATGGCTACACCTTC. Amino acids: CASSQEMRGRKDGYTF. The V call is TRBV3-1 (or the pseudogene TRBV3-2), the J call TRBJ1-2, with D maybe TRBD1 (6 bases). The germline V gene encodes CDR1 LGHDT and CDR2 YNNKEL (reference sequence). Trimming cost V 0 bases and J 6 bases, with 17 bases left between them. This CDR3 has 16 amino acids.

The rearrangement uses TRBV7-6 and TRBJ2-3; maybe TRBD2 (6 bases). Germline V gives CDR1 SGHVS, CDR2 FNYEAQ. The CDR3 runs to 18 residues. Trimming shortened V by 1 base and J by 3 bases, and 20 bases separated the two germline ends. The CDR3 loop is CASSLGRSTSLRTDTQYF. CDR3 bases: TGTGCCAGCAGCTTAGGCCGCTCTACTAGCCTTCGGACAGATACGCAGTATTTT. The full variable domain, its missing parts supplied by reference TRBV7-6 and TRBJ2-3, is GAGVSQSPRYKVTKRGQDVALRCDPISGHVSLYWYRQALGQGPEFLTYFNYEAQQDKSGLPNDRFSAERPEGSISTLTIQRTEQRDSAMYRCASSLGRSTSLRTDTQYFGPGTRLTVL.

The V and J genes are TRBV9 and TRBJ2-1; D may be TRBD1 (5 bases). The CDR3 covers 13 residues. Germline V lookup: CDR1 SGDLS, CDR2 YYNGEE. Trimming cost V 3 bases and J 6 bases, with 10 bases left between them. This chain's CDR3 is CASSAGLLNEQFF. CDR3 DNA sequence: TGTGCCAGCAGCGCAGGGTTACTCAATGAGCAGTTCTTC.